The entry below gives a single T cell receptor beta chain sequence along with its context. This specimen comes from a study of Tregs in tolerant kidney transplant recipients. Sequencing was performed with immunoSEQ multiplex PCR; in TCRdb, only in-frame clones are kept and a portion is missing. The sample yields 50,000 or so clones, roughly 87% seen once. Related graft donors supplied nonmyeloablative bone marrow transplants, and mixed chimerism was transient. CD4+CD25+CD127- Tregs, CD4+CD25- non-Tregs, CD4 and CD8 cells were sorted. The V and J ends lost 4 bases and 4 bases, in that order; junction bases with no gene match: 2. From germline, CDR1 is MGHRA and CDR2 YSYEKL. The CDR3 is made up of 14 amino acids.

The chain uses TRBV4-1 and TRBJ2-5, with TRBD2 identical over 11 bases. The sequencing here drew on CD8+ T cells from blood (PBMCs), taken 12 months after the transplant. The TCR originated in a human patient who received a combined kidney and bone marrow transplant. Some T cells may be graft donor cells. CDR3 DNA sequence: TGCGCCAGCAGCCCCGGACTAGCGGGAGAGACCCAGTACTTC. It is translated as CASSPGLAGETQYF.